The TCR beta chain under discussion was sequenced for a study of blood T cells in healthy people across ages. There are a few counts of this clonotype. Through a sample-barcoded 5' primer and a J-beta primer mix, a second PCR was run for roughly 6 to 11 cycles. TCRdb re-analysed the 5' RACE reads in MiXCR, keeping a single row per CDR3 protein. Among approximately 1,000,000 distinct CDR3 sequences listed, roughly two fifths were seen once. This CDR3 is built from 14 residues. Trimming took off 6 bases at V and 2 bases at J, with 13 bases between the two ends. Per germline, CDR1 MDHEN and CDR2 SYDVKM. Every sample yielded at least 6 million isolated PBMCs.

This sequence originates from a young man in good health. This chain links TRBV28 with TRBJ1-2, with D uncertain. Sequenced: blood. CDR3 in DNA: TGTGCCAGCAGCCCACCCCCACAAAACTATGGCTACACCTTC. Amino acids: CASSPPPQNYGYTF.